The clone carrying this T cell receptor (beta chain) has a single count. The antigen is unknown. This specimen comes from a study of cytomegalovirus exposure and HLA in healthy donors. The PCR made use of 60 Vbeta and 13 Jbeta primers. As processed by the authors: Some 10 million shared chains were among the approximately 76 million unique TCR beta chains that a later analysis counted. The table came from immunoSEQ multiplex PCR; TCRdb's copy has only in-frame clones and leaves some out. The DNA was the basis for D and trimming; V, J and clone size are from that table. The sample has 110,000 or so clones; around 75% are singletons. Points from the study as a whole: Differences between HLA loci emerged in a later analysis of TCR association rates, with DRB1 most and HLA-C fewest. Information on immune exposure was restricted to one variable (CMV serostatus). In a later analysis, at a false discovery rate of 0.05, some 15,000 TCR beta sequences were associated with HLA alleles.

This sequence originates from a young man in good health and CMV-seropositive. The material sequenced was PBMCs.

Here the CDR3 reads CASSLARGGANEQFF. Written as DNA, the CDR3 is TGTGCCAGCAGCTTAGCGCGCGGGGGGGCGAATGAGCAGTTCTTC. V and J are TRBV7-2 and TRBJ2-1; 9 bases are a match to TRBD2. This CDR3 region has 15 residues. Germline values: CDR1 SGHTA, CDR2 FQGNSA. Losses at the gene ends were 0 bases for V and 7 bases for J; bases not matched to a gene: 4.